This T cell receptor beta chain was found in a study of OX40 agonist ivuxolimab in advanced cancers. Study-level background: Ivuxolimab was administered intravenously to patients at 0.01 to 10 mg/kg every 2 weeks. Patients with hepatocellular carcinoma, melanoma, renal cell or head and neck cancer made up the dose-escalation patients. Partial responses were achieved by three patients, one with hepatocellular carcinoma and two with cutaneous melanoma.

The assay was immunoSEQ multiplex PCR, and TCRdb's table has in-frame clones only and misses some. The repertoire consists of 90,000 to 100,000 clones, with nearly 90% occurring once and the leading ten covering roughly 0.16%. CDR3 length equals 14 residues. Deletions cut 1 base from V and 7 bases from J, with 10 bases between. Germline V CDR1 and CDR2: SGHTA, FQGNSA. This material consisted of CD4+ or CD8+ T cells sorted from blood, taken in a trial of the OX40 agonist ivuxolimab. This clonotype was obtained from an adult with an advanced solid tumor such as melanoma, head and neck, liver or kidney cancer. The chain recombines TRBV7-2 with TRBJ2-2; D not certain. CDR3 residues: CASSLGSWGGELFF. CDR3 sequence (DNA): TGTGCCAGCAGCTTAGGAAGTTGGGGCGGGGAGCTGTTTTTT.